The clone carrying this T cell receptor (beta chain) was observed a single time. The sample originates from a study of shared clonotypes between healthy human individuals. Study summary: Two women and a few men aged 18 to 49 served as donors.

CDR3 size: 17 residues. Trimming took 0 bases from V and 4 from J; bases not matched to a gene: 8. Germline assignment: CDR1 LGHNA and CDR2 YSLEER. Assay: immunoSEQ multiplex PCR; the TCRdb copy retains only in-frame clones and omits some. The sample has some 1,100,000 clones; approximately 80% are singletons. This TCR was sampled from a young man in good health. Some clones in this sample may be carry-over from other donors' samples. V usage is TRBV4-3 and J usage is TRBJ2-2, with 7 bases fitting TRBD1. Sequences were obtained from memory CD4+ T cells from PBMCs. Subset meaning: CD45RA-negative fraction. This chain's CDR3 is CASSQEWSQGSTGELFF. The CDR3, as DNA: TGCGCCAGCAGCCAAGAGTGGTCACAGGGGTCCACCGGGGAGCTGTTTTTT.